Shown below are 23 T cell receptor beta chains from a single sample sequenced in a study of spatial heterogeneity in lung cancer. One entry per CDR3 protein results from TCRdb running MiXCR on the 5' RACE reads. The data hold around 160 distinct CDR3 sequences, with approximately 20% observed a single time. The time point denotes: sample taken at primary tumor resection. Material: normal lung tissue next to the tumor, obtained at surgery. These receptors were taken from a female donor with early-stage non-small cell lung cancer.

J is TRBJ2-3 and V is TRBV12-3 or TRBV12-4; TRBD2 aligns across 12 bases. V shed 3 bases and J 5 bases; nucleotides not matched to a gene: 9. This CDR3 comprises 17 residues. CDR3 loop: CASSFWLAGGSEDTQYF. CDR3 bases: TGTGCCAGCAGTTTCTGGCTAGCGGGAGGGAGTGAAGATACGCAGTATTTT.

By share, this clonotype counts as medium-sized. The chain carries TRBV6-6 and TRBJ1-6; D is possibly TRBD1 (5 bases). The CDR3 covers 16 residues. Looked up from germline, CDR1 is MNHNY and CDR2 is SVGAGI (reference sequence). V was shortened by 6 bases and J by 3 bases, with 15 bases between the two germline ends. The CDR3 coding sequence is TGTGCCAGCAGCCACCCCCCGGGGGGCTATAATTCACCCCTCCACTTT. Encoded protein: CASSHPPGGYNSPLHF.

This clonotype was detected a few times. The chain employs TRBV2 and TRBJ2-7; the D call may be TRBD1 or TRBD2 (5 bases each). Germline V lookup: CDR1 SNHLY, CDR2 FYNNEI. This CDR3 region has 16 residues. Between the trimmed V and J ends, which lost 8 bases and 5 bases, there was a span of 25 bases. CDR3 coding DNA: TGTGCCAGCCCCGGGGACCACCGCCTCGGGACGGACGAGCAGTACGTC. It is translated as CASPGDHRLGTDEQYV.

This clonotype qualifies as medium-sized. This chain joins TRBV30 and TRBJ2-1; D remains unclear. Per germline, CDR1 GTSNPN and CDR2 SVGIG (reference sequence). The CDR3 has 14 residues. V was trimmed by 6 bases and J by 0 bases, leaving 12 bases between them. CDR3: CACFLGSSYNEQFF. CDR3 nucleotide sequence: TGTGCCTGCTTTCTAGGCAGCTCCTACAATGAGCAGTTCTTC.

In its sample, this clonotype ranks as medium-sized. The rearrangement links TRBV5-5 to TRBJ2-7; D is unclear. Looked up from germline, CDR1 is SGHKS and CDR2 is YYEKEE (reference sequence). The CDR3 has 17 residues. V lost 0 bases to trimming and J lost 5 bases, with 21 bases between them. The CDR3 sequence: CASSLALILPQTNEQYF. The CDR3 coding sequence is TGTGCCAGCAGCTTGGCCCTTATACTACCACAGACAAACGAGCAGTACTTC.

This clonotype is termed medium-sized. The V gene is TRBV28, the J gene TRBJ1-6; D possibly corresponds to TRBD1 (6 bases). Germline CDR1 MDHEN, CDR2 SYDVKM. The CDR3 contains 14 residues. V shed 7 bases and J shed 5 bases, with 12 bases lying between them. This CDR3 is CASTPTGNNSPLHF. In nucleotides, the CDR3 is TGTGCCAGCACCCCGACAGGCAATAATTCACCCCTCCACTTT. The whole variable domain, remainder taken from reference TRBV28 and TRBJ1-6, is DVKVTQSSRYLVKRTGEKVFLECVQDMDHENMFWYRQDPGLGLRLIYFSYDVKMKEKGDIPEGYSVSREKKERFSLILESASTNQTSMYLCASTPTGNNSPLHFGNGTRLTVT.

By frequency in the sample, this clonotype is medium-sized. The chain uses TRBV27 and TRBJ2-1; possible D gene TRBD2, 6 bases. V gave up 2 bases and J gave up 3 bases, with 11 bases separating them. The germline gives CDR1 MNHEY, CDR2 SMNVEV (reference sequence). The CDR3 totals 15 residues. The CDR3 reads CASSLPGEGYNEQFF. DNA for the CDR3: TGTGCCAGCAGTTTACCGGGAGAGGGCTACAATGAGCAGTTCTTC.

This clonotype was seen only a few times. The chain links TRBV4-3 to TRBJ2-5, with TRBD2 identical over 7 bases. Germline V gives CDR1 LGHNA, CDR2 YSLEER. The CDR3 consists of 14 residues. The junction had 3 bases not matched to a gene; V was cut back by 1 base and J by 4 bases. The chain's CDR3 is CASSQVGLIETQYF. CDR3 DNA sequence: TGCGCCAGCAGCCAAGTGGGACTAATAGAGACCCAGTACTTC.

The chain combines TRBV4-3 with TRBJ1-1, with D possibly TRBD1 on 5 matching bases. The ends were cut back, 1 base at V and 6 bases at J, with 15 bases in the middle. This CDR3 has 15 amino acids. In germline, CDR1 is LGHNA, CDR2 YSLEER. The CDR3 sequence: CASSQAPDSGSEAFF. The DNA for the CDR3 is TGCGCCAGCAGCCAAGCCCCCGACAGTGGCTCTGAAGCTTTCTTT.

CDR3 nucleotide sequence: TGCAGTGCTTTTCAACCGGCGAAGGGGGTGGTTTTCTTT. Its translation is CSAFQPAKGVVFF. The rearrangement uses TRBV20-1 and TRBJ1-1; possible D gene TRBD1, 6 bases. CDR1 is DFQATT and CDR2 is SNEGSKA in the germline V gene (reference sequence). The ends were cut back, 5 bases at V and 13 bases at J, with 23 bases in the middle. This CDR3 contains 13 residues.

By proportion, this clonotype is medium-sized. J is TRBJ2-2 and V is TRBV4-1; 11 nucleotides match TRBD2. The V segment lost 2 bases and the J segment 3 bases; nucleotides outside the gene matches: 2. The CDR3 spans 16 residues. Per germline, CDR1 MGHRA and CDR2 YSYEKL. The CDR3 region has the DNA TGCGCCAGCAGCCAAACTAGCGGGGGATACACCGGGGAGCTGTTTTTT. This encodes CASSQTSGGYTGELFF.

This clonotype occurred a few times. This chain joins TRBV7-3 and TRBJ2-1; D possibly corresponds to TRBD1 (6 bases). The CDR3 contains 18 residues. V lost 2 bases to trimming and J lost 6 bases, with 23 bases between them. Germline-derived CDR1 and CDR2 are SGHTA and FQGTGA. The CDR3 nucleotides read TGTGCCAGCAGCTTATCCACGGTCGGGACACCGCTCGGCAATGAGCAGTTCTTC. This sequence encodes CASSLSTVGTPLGNEQFF.

This clonotype was observed a few times. The V gene is TRBV7-3, the J gene TRBJ2-2; 8 bases match TRBD2. Germline trimming cut 5 bases from V and 7 bases from J; bases unmatched to any gene: 6. Looked up from germline, CDR1 is SGHTA and CDR2 is FQGTGA. The CDR3 contains 14 residues. The CDR3, as DNA: TGTGCCAGCAGCCGACTAGCGTATGGCGGGGAGCTGTTTTTT. Translated, it gives CASSRLAYGGELFF.

This chain connects TRBV7-8 to TRBJ2-7; TRBD1 matches 9 bases. Germline-derived CDR1 and CDR2 are SGHVS and FQNEAQ. V was pared by 5 bases and J by 6 bases, with 11 bases of the junction left unmatched. The length of the CDR3 is 15 residues. The CDR3 sequence is CASSARTGVRCEQYF. As DNA, the CDR3 is TGTGCCAGCAGCGCCCGGACAGGGGTAAGGTGCGAGCAGTACTTC.

This clonotype appeared a few times. V is TRBV7-9 and J is TRBJ1-1; D may be TRBD1 (6 bases). This CDR3 comprises 15 residues. Trimming removed 5 bases at V and 3 bases at J, with 16 bases between. Germline V gene lookup returns CDR1 SEHNR and CDR2 FQNEAQ (reference sequence). The DNA for the CDR3 is TGTGCCAGCAGCAGCACCGCCGCAGGGGACACTGAAGCTTTCTTT. Translating gives CASSSTAAGDTEAFF.

Relative to its sample, this clonotype is large. J is TRBJ2-5 and V is TRBV4-2; D remains unclear. The CDR3 sequence is 13 residues long. Germline CDR1 LGHNA, CDR2 YNFKEQ. V lost 4 bases to trimming and J lost 2 bases, with 8 bases between them. Written as DNA, the CDR3 is TGTGCCAGCAGCCTGTCGGATCAAGAGACCCAGTACTTC. Encoded protein: CASSLSDQETQYF.

The CDR3 DNA reads TGTGCCAGCACCCCAGGTCCCCCTAGCGACACCGGGGAGCTGTTTTTT. Protein: CASTPGPPSDTGELFF. The rearrangement uses TRBV7-9 and TRBJ2-2, with D tentatively TRBD2 (6 bases). CDR1 is SEHNR and CDR2 is FQNEAQ in the germline V gene (reference sequence). The V gene lost 7 bases and the J gene lost 3 bases, with 18 bases spanning the gap. The length of the CDR3 is 16 residues.

Within the sample, this clonotype is medium-sized. The gene calls are TRBV6-1 and TRBJ2-3; no definite D call. Looked up from germline, CDR1 is MNHNS and CDR2 is SASEGT. CDR3 length equals 15 residues. V shed 4 bases and J shed 4 bases, with 15 bases lying between them. In DNA, the CDR3 is TGTGCCAGCAGTGCTATCTATGGGTCAGCAGATACGCAGTATTTT. Protein sequence: CASSAIYGSADTQYF.

Points on this clonotype: This is likely a read error, given that the CDR3 carries no conserved phenylalanine or tryptophan at its end. The chain has TRBV28 and TRBJ1-6; no reliable D call. Trimming removed 6 bases from V and 11 bases from J, with 17 bases in between. CDR3 length: 14 amino acids. Germline CDR1 is MDHEN and CDR2 is SYDVKM. CDR3 amino acids: CASSLRGSAPPLHL. As DNA, the CDR3 is TGTGCCAGCAGCCTCCGGGGTTCGGCCCCACCCCTCCACCTT.

The chain couples TRBV6-5 to TRBJ2-3; 16 positions match TRBD2. The CDR3 covers 17 residues. The trim removed 4 bases at V and 2 bases at J, leaving 3 bases unmatched. Germline CDR1 MNHEY, CDR2 SVGAGI. CDR3 bases: TGTGCCAGCAGTTGGGGACTAGCGGGGGGGGTCACAGATACGCAGTATTTT. It specifies CASSWGLAGGVTDTQYF.

Relative to its sample, this clonotype is medium-sized. V is TRBV2 and J is TRBJ1-2, with D tentatively TRBD1 (5 bases). The germline V gene encodes CDR1 SNHLY and CDR2 FYNNEI. V shed 6 bases and J shed 2 bases, with 13 bases lying between them. This CDR3 has 14 residues. This CDR3 is CASRGLTGNYGYTF. The CDR3 nucleotides read TGTGCCAGCAGGGGACTAACGGGAAACTATGGCTACACCTTC.

This clonotype is labeled as medium-sized. This sequence joins TRBV7-2 and TRBJ2-1; TRBD2 is a possible D gene (5 bases). Germline V gene lookup returns CDR1 SGHTA and CDR2 FQGNSA. The CDR3 contains 14 residues. V dropped 5 bases and J dropped 8 bases, with 16 bases sitting between them. The CDR3 loop is CASSPRGGRDEQFF. CDR3 DNA sequence: TGTGCCAGCAGCCCCCGAGGAGGCCGAGATGAGCAGTTCTTC.

This clonotype was recorded only once. The chain links TRBV12-3 or TRBV12-4 to TRBJ2-7; the match to TRBD2 covers 9 bases. CDR3 length: 17 amino acids. Losses at the gene ends were 5 bases for V and 5 bases for J; bases not matched to a gene: 16. CDR3 residues: CASSPLISGRAVDEQYV. In DNA, the CDR3 is TGTGCCAGCAGTCCCCTAATTAGCGGGAGAGCGGTCGACGAGCAGTACGTC.